This section outlines one T cell receptor (beta chain) sequence together with its context. This sample is drawn from a study of T-cell reconstitution after alpha-beta-depleted transplantation in children. Preparation of the TCRbeta library was carried out with unique molecular identifiers. Each CDR3 protein gets one entry after TCRdb re-called the PCR reads with MiXCR. The sample has roughly 180,000 distinct CDR3 sequences; roughly 15% are singletons. Germline CDR1 is ENHRY and CDR2 is SYGVKD. Trimming at V came to 1 base and at J to 2 bases, leaving 13 bases not matched to a gene. The CDR3 is 18 residues long.

The source material was PBMCs from the stem cell graft donor, sampled from the stem cell graft. This sequence was found in a human donor who donated a stem cell graft to a child with acute lymphoblastic leukemia. The chain carries TRBV10-3 and TRBJ2-7; TRBD1 agrees at 8 bases. CDR3 in amino acids: CAISEYLVGGQGAYEQYF. CDR3 nucleotide sequence: TGTGCCATCAGTGAGTACCTTGTAGGAGGACAGGGTGCCTACGAGCAGTACTTC.